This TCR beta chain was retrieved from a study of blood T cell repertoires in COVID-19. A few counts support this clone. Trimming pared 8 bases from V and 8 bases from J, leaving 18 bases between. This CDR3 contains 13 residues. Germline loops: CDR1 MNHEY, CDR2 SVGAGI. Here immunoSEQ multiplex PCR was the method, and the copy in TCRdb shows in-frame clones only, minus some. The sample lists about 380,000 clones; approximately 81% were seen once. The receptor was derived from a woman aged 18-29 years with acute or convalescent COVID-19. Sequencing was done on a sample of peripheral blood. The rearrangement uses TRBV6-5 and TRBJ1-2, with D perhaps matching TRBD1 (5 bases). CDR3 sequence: CASFNQGGAGYTF. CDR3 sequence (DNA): TGTGCCAGCTTTAACCAGGGCGGGGCCGGCTACACCTTC.